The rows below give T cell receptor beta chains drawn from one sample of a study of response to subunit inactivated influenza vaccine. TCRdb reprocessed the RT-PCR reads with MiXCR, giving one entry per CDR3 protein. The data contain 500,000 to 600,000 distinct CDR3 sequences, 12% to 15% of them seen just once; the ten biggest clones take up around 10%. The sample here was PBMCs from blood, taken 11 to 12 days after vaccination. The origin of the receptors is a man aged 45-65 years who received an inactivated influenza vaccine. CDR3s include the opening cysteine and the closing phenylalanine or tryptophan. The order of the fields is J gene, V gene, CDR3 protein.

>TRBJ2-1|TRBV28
CASSILADNEQFF
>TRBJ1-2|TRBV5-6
CASTSALGGYTF
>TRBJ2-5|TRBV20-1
CSARSSRDRVETQYF
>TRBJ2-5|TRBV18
CASSQNQETQYF
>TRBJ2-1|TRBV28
CASSPERYNEQFF
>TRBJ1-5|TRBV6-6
CATSTGGHQPQHF
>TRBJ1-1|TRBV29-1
CSGRREANTEAFF
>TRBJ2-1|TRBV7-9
CASSPGLGEQFF
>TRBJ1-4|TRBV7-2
CASSFQSREKLFF
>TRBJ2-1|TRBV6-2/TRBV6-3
CASSLRTSGGLPSYNEQFF
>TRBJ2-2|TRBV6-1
CASMRNTGELFF
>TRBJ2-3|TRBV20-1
CSARTGGDTQYF
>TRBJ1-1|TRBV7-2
CASSPSPMQGGTEAFF
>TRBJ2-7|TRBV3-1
CASSPGHSFFYEQYF
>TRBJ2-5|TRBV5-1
CASSLVYSGQETQYF
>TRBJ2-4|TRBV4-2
CASSQDPHRELYF
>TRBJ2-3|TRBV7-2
CASSPGLALRTDTQYF
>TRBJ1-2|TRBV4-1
CASSQALTGFYGYTF
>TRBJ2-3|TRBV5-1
CATSAGTTDTQYF
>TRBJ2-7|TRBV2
CASSEDQGTYEQYF
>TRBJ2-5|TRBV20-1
CSARTGTSGVETQYF
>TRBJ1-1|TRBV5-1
CASSFVWEGGSTEAFF